One and the same sample provided the 24 T cell receptor beta chains below, sequenced in a study of patients and donors after allogeneic stem cell transplantation. TCRdb re-analysed the RT-PCR reads in MiXCR, keeping a single row per CDR3 protein. The sample records about 24,000 distinct CDR3 sequences, approximately 43% being singletons. The sample comprised blood, either unsorted or a sorted T cell fraction (not recorded which). All receptors come from a human donor who was either an allogeneic HSCT recipient or a stem cell or donor lymphocyte infusion donor (not recorded which). It is not recorded whose cells these are; they may come from a transplant donor.

This clonotype has just a few counts. The V and J genes are TRBV9 and TRBJ1-1; 7 positions match TRBD1. The V and J ends lost 0 bases and 1 base, in that order; junction bases with no gene match: 3. The CDR3 covers 15 residues. Looked up from germline, CDR1 is SGDLS and CDR2 is YYNGEE. CDR3 residues: CASSVATGTNTEAFF. CDR3 DNA: TGTGCCAGCAGCGTAGCGACAGGGACGAACACTGAAGCTTTCTTT.

This clonotype has just a few counts. The chain joins TRBV7-8 to TRBJ1-6; tentative D call: TRBD1 (5 bases). The CDR3 is made up of 15 amino acids. V was clipped by 3 bases and J by 2 bases, with 8 bases between them. From germline, CDR1 is SGHVS and CDR2 FQNEAQ. CDR3 nucleotides: TGTGCCAGCAGCTTCGGGACCCCCTATAATTCACCCCTCCACTTT. Its translation: CASSFGTPYNSPLHF.

V and J are TRBV7-8 and TRBJ1-2; a possible D gene is TRBD1 (6 bases). This CDR3 spans 14 amino acids. V was clipped by 5 bases and J by 4 bases, with 14 bases between them. Germline V gene lookup returns CDR1 SGHVS and CDR2 FQNEAQ. Here the CDR3 DNA reads TGTGCCAGCAGCCGCGGGGGGGGCGGCTATGGCTACACCTTC. Protein sequence: CASSRGGGGYGYTF.

V usage is TRBV3-1 and J usage is TRBJ2-3; perhaps TRBD2 as D (5 bases). The V end lost 1 base, the J end lost 6 bases, and 8 bases lay between the germline ends. CDR1 and CDR2 (germline): LGHDT, YNNKEL (reference sequence). The length of the CDR3 is 13 residues. CDR3 nucleotide sequence: TGTGCCAGCAGCCAAGGGGAGCTCGATACGCAGTATTTT. This codes for CASSQGELDTQYF.

The chain links TRBV6-5 to TRBJ2-1; TRBD2 matches at 7 bases. CDR1 is MNHEY, CDR2 SVGAGI, per germline. The V gene end was trimmed by 6 bases and the J gene end by 4 bases; junction bases not matched to a gene: 9. The CDR3 totals 15 residues. CDR3 nucleotide sequence: TGTGCCAGCAGCCGACTCGCGGGAGATTACAATGAGCAGTTCTTC. It yields the protein CASSRLAGDYNEQFF.

Here the CDR3 reads CASSLDQDNPTLAKNIQYF. The CDR3 DNA is TGTGCCAGCAGCTTAGATCAGGACAATCCAACACTAGCCAAAAACATTCAGTACTTC. The V gene is TRBV11-2, the J gene TRBJ2-4; D might be TRBD1 (5 bases). CDR3 size: 19 residues. The V end was cut by 0 bases, the J end by 0 bases, with 18 bases between. CDR1 is SGHAT and CDR2 is FQNNGV in the germline V gene.

This clonotype appeared a single time. The chain is built from TRBV24-1 and TRBJ1-2; D is undetermined. This CDR3 is built from 13 residues. The germline gives CDR1 KGHDR, CDR2 SFDVKD. Trimming removed 3 bases at V and 9 bases at J, with 13 bases between. CDR3 in amino acids: CATSDRRAQSYTF. CDR3 DNA: TGTGCCACCAGTGATAGGAGGGCGCAGAGCTACACCTTC.

The V gene is TRBV2, the J gene TRBJ2-7, with a tentative D call TRBD2 (5 bases). V lost 5 bases, J lost 6 bases, and 14 bases lay in between. This CDR3 comprises 13 residues. Per germline, CDR1 SNHLY and CDR2 FYNNEI. CDR3 residues: CASSLESSVEQYF. Written as DNA, the CDR3 is TGTGCCAGCAGTCTCGAAAGTAGCGTCGAGCAGTACTTC.

This clonotype was observed a single time. The chain links TRBV12-3 or TRBV12-4 to TRBJ2-3, with D hard to call. This CDR3 comprises 14 residues. The V end was cut by 5 bases, the J end by 4 bases, with 13 bases between. The CDR3 here is CASSQEGPADTQYF. CDR3 sequence (DNA): TGTGCCAGCAGTCAAGAAGGACCTGCAGATACGCAGTATTTT.

The V call is TRBV9, the J call TRBJ2-2; D call uncertain. Deletions cut 4 bases from V and 7 bases from J, with 8 bases between. This CDR3 region has 12 residues. In germline, CDR1 is SGDLS, CDR2 YYNGEE. The CDR3 region is CASSPLIGELFF. CDR3 coding DNA: TGTGCCAGCAGCCCCCTAATCGGGGAGCTGTTTTTT. The whole variable domain, filled in from reference TRBV9 and TRBJ2-2, reads DSGVTQTPKHLITATGQRVTLRCSPRSGDLSVYWYQQSLDQGLQFLIQYYNGEERAKGNILERFSAQQFPDLHSELNLSSLELGDSALYFCASSPLIGELFFGEGSRLTVL.

This chain joins TRBV12-3 or TRBV12-4 and TRBJ2-3, with D maybe TRBD1 (6 bases). This CDR3 is 14 amino acids long. V lost 3 bases to trimming and J lost 1 base, with 8 bases between them. CDR3 region: CASSLDRRTDTQYF. The CDR3 DNA reads as TGTGCCAGCAGTTTGGACAGACGCACAGATACGCAGTATTTT.

This clonotype showed up just a few times. This sequence joins TRBV29-1 and TRBJ2-1; D might be TRBD2 (6 bases). This CDR3 comprises 15 residues. Trimming pared 6 bases from V and 5 bases from J, leaving 20 bases between. Germline assignment: CDR1 SQVTM and CDR2 ANQGSEA. The CDR3 DNA reads as TGCAGCGTGGGAGGCTGGCTAGAAAGGGACAATGAGCAGTTCTTC. It specifies CSVGGWLERDNEQFF.

This clonotype was seen a few times. The gene calls are TRBV12-3 or TRBV12-4 and TRBJ1-4; D is unresolved. CDR3 length equals 15 residues. V was clipped by 6 bases and J by 8 bases, with 19 bases between them. CDR3 sequence (DNA): TGTGCCAGCAGATCGGAAAGGGCCCATCGGGAAAAACTGTTTTTT. Translating gives CASRSERAHREKLFF.

The chain is built from TRBV4-1 and TRBJ1-2; D not resolved. CDR3 size: 13 residues. The germline V and J ends were trimmed by 4 bases and 4 bases, with 10 bases remaining between them. Germline lookup yields CDR1 MGHRA and CDR2 YSYEKL. CDR3 in amino acids: CASSLLSSYGYTF. The CDR3 DNA reads TGCGCCAGCAGCCTGCTAAGCAGCTATGGCTACACCTTC.

This clonotype has more than one count but fewer than ten. The rearrangement joins TRBV20-1 to TRBJ2-7; D remains ambiguous. V was cut by 2 bases and J by 3 bases, with 8 bases left in between. Looked up from germline, CDR1 is DFQATT and CDR2 is SNEGSKA (reference sequence). This CDR3 has 12 amino acids. As DNA, the CDR3 is TGCAGTGCTAGAAAACTATACTACGAGCAGTACTTC. This gives the protein CSARKLYYEQYF.

This clonotype was seen a handful of times. The chain couples TRBV15 to TRBJ2-7; TRBD1 might be the D (5 bases). Germline-derived CDR1 and CDR2 are LNHNV and YYDKDF (reference sequence). Trimming pared 2 bases from V and 3 bases from J, leaving 11 bases between. This CDR3 is built from 14 residues. As DNA, the CDR3 is TGTGCCACCAGCAGACCCGACAGAAACTACGAGCAGTACTTC. Translating it yields CATSRPDRNYEQYF.

This clonotype was detected many times. The chain uses TRBV5-1 and TRBJ1-4; 9 bases match TRBD1. With V trimmed by 0 bases and J by 7 bases, 4 bases remained unmatched. This CDR3 region has 15 residues. Germline V CDR1 and CDR2: SGHRS, YFSETQ. CDR3 DNA sequence: TGCGCCAGCAGCTTGGCCGGGACAGGGAGTGAAAAACTGTTTTTT. Translating it yields CASSLAGTGSEKLFF.

This clonotype was counted many times. The chain carries TRBV12-3 or TRBV12-4 and TRBJ1-1; 9 bases align to TRBD1. CDR3 length: 13 residues. Germline trimming cut 5 bases from V and 11 bases from J; bases unmatched to any gene: 9. In DNA form, the CDR3 reads TGTGCCAGCAGTCTAGGACAGGGGAGGGATGCTTTCTTT. Protein sequence: CASSLGQGRDAFF.

The sample holds a few counts of this clonotype. The chain joins TRBV5-5 to TRBJ1-5, with a possible D match to TRBD1 (5 bases). This CDR3 has 15 amino acids. Germline values: CDR1 SGHKS, CDR2 YYEKEE (reference sequence). V gave up 5 bases and J gave up 3 bases, with 15 bases separating them. The CDR3 nucleotides are TGTGCCAGCAGTTTAGGGACGCCGGACAATCAGCCCCAGCATTTT. Amino acid sequence: CASSLGTPDNQPQHF.

This clonotype has only a few counts. This chain uses TRBV6-5 with TRBJ2-5; the match to TRBD1 covers 8 bases. V trimming: 2 bases; J trimming: 1 base; junction bases outside the gene matches: 3. Germline V gene lookup returns CDR1 MNHEY and CDR2 SVGAGI. CDR3 length: 15 amino acids. CDR3 amino acids: CASSYGQGIQETQYF. CDR3 DNA: TGTGCCAGCAGTTACGGACAGGGAATCCAAGAGACCCAGTACTTC.

The chain employs TRBV27 and TRBJ1-2, with TRBD1 matching 7 bases. The V segment lost 5 bases and the J segment 7 bases; nucleotides outside the gene matches: 7. Germline CDR1 MNHEY, CDR2 SMNVEV (reference sequence). The CDR3 totals 13 residues. The CDR3 here is CASSPSTGFGYTF. DNA for the CDR3: TGTGCCAGCAGTCCGTCGACAGGGTTTGGCTACACCTTC.

The chain couples TRBV4-1 to TRBJ1-5; D is perhaps TRBD1 (5 bases). CDR1 and CDR2 (germline): MGHRA, YSYEKL. The CDR3 contains 15 residues. Trimming cost V 5 bases and J 0 bases, with 11 bases left between them. CDR3 protein: CASSSGEYSNQPQHF. DNA for the CDR3: TGCGCCAGCAGCTCGGGGGAGTATAGCAATCAGCCCCAGCATTTT.

This sequence joins TRBV12-3 or TRBV12-4 and TRBJ2-5; weak D call: TRBD1 (5 bases). Deletions cut 2 bases from V and 3 bases from J, with 10 bases between. This CDR3 spans 14 amino acids. CDR3 in amino acids: CASSLILQEETQYF. The CDR3 region has the DNA TGTGCCAGCAGTTTAATCTTACAGGAAGAGACCCAGTACTTC.

This clonotype was recorded many times. The genes are TRBV12-3 or TRBV12-4 and TRBJ1-5; D is unclear. The CDR3 loop spans 15 amino acids. Trimming removed 0 bases from V and 4 bases from J, with 10 bases in between. Here the CDR3 reads CASSLAPGLNQPQHF. CDR3 sequence (DNA): TGTGCCAGCAGTTTAGCGCCGGGTCTTAATCAGCCCCAGCATTTT.